This TCR beta chain was sequenced in a study of T cells expressing NK-cell markers. Across the study: Source material for TCR beta repertoires consisted of sorted CD3+CD56+NKG2C+, CD3+CD56+NKG2C- and CD3+CD56-NKG2C+ T cells. Among the eight sequenced donors, seven tested HCMV-seropositive and one tested seronegative. Study observations and caveats: For a handful of donors, these clonotypes were likewise the leading ones in the CD3+CD56-NKG2C+ fraction.

CDR3 size: 14 residues. Germline CDR1 is KGHDR and CDR2 is SFDVKD. Using the 5' RACE reads, TCRdb records one entry per CDR3 protein without DNA. In total, the table holds 130,000 to 150,000 distinct CDR3 sequences. Regarding this clonotype: Its antigen is unknown.

This clonotype was sampled from a man aged 18 to 35 in good health. The chain has TRBV24-1 and TRBJ2-5; TCRdb gives TRBD1 as the D gene, but with no DNA this cannot be confirmed. The sequenced sample consisted of blood T cells: a sorted CD56 or NKG2C T cell subset, CD4+ or CD8+ T cells, or bulk PBMC T cells (not recorded which). The CDR3 region is CATSHGAQIGTQYF.